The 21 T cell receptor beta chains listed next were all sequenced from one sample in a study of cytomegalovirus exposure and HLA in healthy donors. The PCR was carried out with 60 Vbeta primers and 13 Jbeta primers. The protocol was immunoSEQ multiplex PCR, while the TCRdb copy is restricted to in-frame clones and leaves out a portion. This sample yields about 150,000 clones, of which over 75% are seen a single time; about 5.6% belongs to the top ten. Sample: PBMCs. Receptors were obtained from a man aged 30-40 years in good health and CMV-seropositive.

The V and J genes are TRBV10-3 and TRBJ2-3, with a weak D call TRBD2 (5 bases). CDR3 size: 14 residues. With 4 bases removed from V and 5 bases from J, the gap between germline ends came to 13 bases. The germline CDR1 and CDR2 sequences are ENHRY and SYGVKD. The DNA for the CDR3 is TGTGCCATCAGTGGTACTAGTGCCCGAGATACGCAGTATTTT. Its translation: CAISGTSARDTQYF.

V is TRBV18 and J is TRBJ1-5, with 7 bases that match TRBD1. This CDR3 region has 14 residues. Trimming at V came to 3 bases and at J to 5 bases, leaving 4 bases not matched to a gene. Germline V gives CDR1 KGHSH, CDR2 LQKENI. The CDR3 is CASSPTQGDQPQHF. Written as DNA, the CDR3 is TGTGCCAGCTCACCCACTCAGGGGGATCAGCCCCAGCATTTT. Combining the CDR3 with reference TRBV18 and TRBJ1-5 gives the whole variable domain NAGVMQNPRHLVRRRGQEARLRCSPMKGHSHVYWYRQLPEEGLKFMVYLQKENIIDESGMPKERFSAEFPKEGPSILRIQQVVRGDSAAYFCASSPTQGDQPQHFGDGTRLSIL.

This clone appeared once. CDR3 bases: TGTGCCAGTAGTGCGCAGGGTGGATTATCTGAAGCTTTCTTT. Its translation is CASSAQGGLSEAFF. The gene calls are TRBV19 and TRBJ1-1; D possibly corresponds to TRBD1 (5 bases). Deletions cut 5 bases from V and 6 bases from J, with 16 bases between. CDR1 and CDR2 (germline): LNHDA, SQIVND (reference sequence). The CDR3 is made up of 14 amino acids.

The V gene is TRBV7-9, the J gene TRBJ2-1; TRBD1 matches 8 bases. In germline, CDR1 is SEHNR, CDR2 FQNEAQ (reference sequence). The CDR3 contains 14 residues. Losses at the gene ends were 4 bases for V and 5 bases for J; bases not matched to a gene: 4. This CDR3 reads CASSSGGAHNEQFF. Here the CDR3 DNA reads TGTGCCAGCAGCTCAGGGGGCGCCCACAATGAGCAGTTCTTC.

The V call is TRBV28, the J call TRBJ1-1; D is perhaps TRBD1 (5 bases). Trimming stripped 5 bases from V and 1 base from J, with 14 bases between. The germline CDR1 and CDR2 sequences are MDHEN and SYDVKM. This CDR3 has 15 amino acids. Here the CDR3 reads CASSRTGLSNTEAFF. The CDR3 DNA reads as TGTGCCAGCAGTCGTACAGGCCTCTCGAACACTGAAGCTTTCTTT.

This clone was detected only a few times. Here the CDR3 reads CASSQEEQAGQYNSPLHF. The CDR3 DNA reads as TGCGCCAGCAGCCAAGAAGAACAAGCGGGGCAGTATAATTCACCCCTCCACTTT. The chain couples TRBV4-3 to TRBJ1-6; weak D call: TRBD1 (5 bases). The CDR3 loop spans 18 amino acids. Looked up from germline, CDR1 is LGHNA and CDR2 is YSLEER. V lost 0 bases and J lost 4, with 16 bases in between.

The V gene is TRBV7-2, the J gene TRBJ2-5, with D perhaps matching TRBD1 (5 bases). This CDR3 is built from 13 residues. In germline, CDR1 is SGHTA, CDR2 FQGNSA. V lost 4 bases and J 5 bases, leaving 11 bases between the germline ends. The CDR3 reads CASSSGAYETQYF. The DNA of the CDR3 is TGTGCCAGCAGCTCTGGGGCCTACGAGACCCAGTACTTC.

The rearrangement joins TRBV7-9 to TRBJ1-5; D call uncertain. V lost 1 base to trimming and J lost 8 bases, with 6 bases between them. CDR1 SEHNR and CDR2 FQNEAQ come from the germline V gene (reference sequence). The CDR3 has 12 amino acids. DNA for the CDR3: TGTGCCAGCAGCTTAGGTACGGAGCCCCAGCATTTT. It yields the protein CASSLGTEPQHF.

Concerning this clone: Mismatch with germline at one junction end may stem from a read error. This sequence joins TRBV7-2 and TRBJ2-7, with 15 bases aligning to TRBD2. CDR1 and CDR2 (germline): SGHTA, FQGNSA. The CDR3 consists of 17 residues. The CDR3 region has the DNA TGTGCCAGCAGCATAGCGGGGACTAGCGGGGGGTTATACGAGCAGTACTTC. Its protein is CASSIAGTSGGLYEQYF. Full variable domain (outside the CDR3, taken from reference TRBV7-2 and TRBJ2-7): GAGVSQSPSNKVTEKGKDVELRCDPISGHTALYWYRQSLGQGLEFLIYFQGNSAPDKSGLPSDRFSAERTGGSVSTLTIQRTQQEDSAVYLCASSIAGTSGGLYEQYFGPGTRLTVT.

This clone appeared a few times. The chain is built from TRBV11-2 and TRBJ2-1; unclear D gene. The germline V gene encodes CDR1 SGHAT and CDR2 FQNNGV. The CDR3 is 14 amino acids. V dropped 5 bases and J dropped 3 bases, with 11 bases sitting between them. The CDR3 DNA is TGTGCCAGCAGCCGACGACAACTCTACAATGAGCAGTTCTTC. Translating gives CASSRRQLYNEQFF.

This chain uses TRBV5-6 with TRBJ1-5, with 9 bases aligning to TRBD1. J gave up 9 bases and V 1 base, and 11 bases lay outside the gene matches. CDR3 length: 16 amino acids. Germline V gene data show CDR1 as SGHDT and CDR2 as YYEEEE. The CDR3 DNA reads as TGTGCCAGCAGCTTGAACAGGGGGCCCGGGGCTTGGCCCCAGCATTTT. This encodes CASSLNRGPGAWPQHF.

The CDR3 spells CASSPRTGGPRETQYF. The CDR3 DNA reads TGTGCCAGCAGCCCGAGGACAGGGGGACCGAGGGAGACCCAGTACTTC. The chain links TRBV9 to TRBJ2-5, with 10 bases lining up with TRBD1. The J segment lost 5 bases and the V segment lost 4 bases, leaving 11 bases of the junction unmatched. Germline V gene lookup returns CDR1 SGDLS and CDR2 YYNGEE. This CDR3 is built from 16 residues. Supplemented by reference TRBV9 and TRBJ2-5, the full variable domain reads DSGVTQTPKHLITATGQRVTLRCSPRSGDLSVYWYQQSLDQGLQFLIQYYNGEERAKGNILERFSAQQFPDLHSELNLSSLELGDSALYFCASSPRTGGPRETQYFGPGTRLLVL.

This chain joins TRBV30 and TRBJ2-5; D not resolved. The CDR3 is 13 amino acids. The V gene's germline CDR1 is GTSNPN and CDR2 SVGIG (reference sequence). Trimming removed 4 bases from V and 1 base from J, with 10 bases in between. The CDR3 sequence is CAWNGQVQETQYF. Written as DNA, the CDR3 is TGTGCCTGGAATGGGCAGGTCCAAGAGACCCAGTACTTC.

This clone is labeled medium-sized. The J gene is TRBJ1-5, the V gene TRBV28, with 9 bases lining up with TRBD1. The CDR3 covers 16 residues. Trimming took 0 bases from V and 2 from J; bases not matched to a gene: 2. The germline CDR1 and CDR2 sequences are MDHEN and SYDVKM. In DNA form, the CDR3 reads TGTGCCAGCAGTTTATGGACAGGGGGTGGCAATCAGCCCCAGCATTTT. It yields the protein CASSLWTGGGNQPQHF.

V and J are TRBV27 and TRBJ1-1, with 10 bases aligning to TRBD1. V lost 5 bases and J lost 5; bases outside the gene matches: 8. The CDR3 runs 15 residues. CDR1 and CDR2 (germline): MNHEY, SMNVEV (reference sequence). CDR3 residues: CASSPRTGGKTEAFF. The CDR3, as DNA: TGTGCCAGCAGTCCGCGGACAGGGGGTAAGACTGAAGCTTTCTTT.

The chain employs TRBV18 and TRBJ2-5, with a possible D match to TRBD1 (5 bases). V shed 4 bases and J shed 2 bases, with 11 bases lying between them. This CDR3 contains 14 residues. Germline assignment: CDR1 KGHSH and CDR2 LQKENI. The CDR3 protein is CASSRGGRQETQYF. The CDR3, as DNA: TGTGCCAGCTCACGGGGCGGCAGGCAAGAGACCCAGTACTTC.

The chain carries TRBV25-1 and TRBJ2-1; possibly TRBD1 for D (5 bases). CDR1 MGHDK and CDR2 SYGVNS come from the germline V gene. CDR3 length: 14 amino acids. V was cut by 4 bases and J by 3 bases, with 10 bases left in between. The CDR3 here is CASSGGRIYNEQFF. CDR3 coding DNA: TGTGCCAGCAGTGGGGGCAGGATCTACAATGAGCAGTTCTTC.

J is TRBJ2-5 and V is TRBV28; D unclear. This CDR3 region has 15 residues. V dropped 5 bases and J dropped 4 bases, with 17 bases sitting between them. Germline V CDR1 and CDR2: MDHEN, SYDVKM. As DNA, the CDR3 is TGTGCCAGCAGTCACGGGTACGGCTCGCTAGAGACCCAGTACTTC. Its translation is CASSHGYGSLETQYF.

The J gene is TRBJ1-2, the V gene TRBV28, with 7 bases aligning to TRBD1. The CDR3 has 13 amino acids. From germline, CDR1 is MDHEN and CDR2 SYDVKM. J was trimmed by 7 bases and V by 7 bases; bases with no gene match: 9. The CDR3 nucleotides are TGTGCCAGCAAGGGGGCCTCCTTAACTGGCTACACCTTC. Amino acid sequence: CASKGASLTGYTF.

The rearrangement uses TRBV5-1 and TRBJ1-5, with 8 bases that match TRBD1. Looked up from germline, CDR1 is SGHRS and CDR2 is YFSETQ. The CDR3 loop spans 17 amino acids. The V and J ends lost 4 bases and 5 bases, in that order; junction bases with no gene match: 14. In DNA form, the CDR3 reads TGCGCCAGCAGCCCACTCCCCCCGACAGGGGCCTATCAGCCCCAGCATTTT. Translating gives CASSPLPPTGAYQPQHF.

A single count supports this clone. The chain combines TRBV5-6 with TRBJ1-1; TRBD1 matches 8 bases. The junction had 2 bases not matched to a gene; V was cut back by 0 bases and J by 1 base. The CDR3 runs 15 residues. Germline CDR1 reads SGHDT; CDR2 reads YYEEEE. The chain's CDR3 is CASSLGDRRNTEAFF. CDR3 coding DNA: TGTGCCAGCAGCTTGGGGGACAGGCGGAACACTGAAGCTTTCTTT.